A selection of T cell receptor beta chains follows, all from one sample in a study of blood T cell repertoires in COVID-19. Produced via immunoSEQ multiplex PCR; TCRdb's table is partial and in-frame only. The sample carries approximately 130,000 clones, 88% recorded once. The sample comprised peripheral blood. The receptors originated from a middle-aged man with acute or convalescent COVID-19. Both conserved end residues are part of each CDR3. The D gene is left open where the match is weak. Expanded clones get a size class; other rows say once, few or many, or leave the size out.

CDR3 DNA: TGCGCCACCAAAGGGGACAGGAGGAACACTGAAGCTTTCTTT; CDR3 protein: CATKGDRRNTEAFF; V gene: TRBV5-1; D gene: TRBD1; clone size: -; J gene: TRBJ1-1
CDR3 DNA: TGTGCCATCCAGGGAGGACTAGCGGCCTACGAGCAGTACTTC; CDR3 protein: CAIQGGLAAYEQYF; V gene: TRBV10-3; D gene: TRBD2; clone size: -; J gene: TRBJ2-7
CDR3 DNA: TGTGCCACCAGCACCGGGACAACACAGTACTTC; CDR3 protein: CATSTGTTQYF; V gene: TRBV15; D gene: -; clone size: -; J gene: TRBJ2-7
CDR3 DNA: TGCAGCGTTGAAGAACTGACACGGCCCTACGAGCAGTACTTC; CDR3 protein: CSVEELTRPYEQYF; V gene: TRBV29-1; D gene: -; clone size: -; J gene: TRBJ2-7
CDR3 DNA: TGTGCCAGCAGTTCGACCACAGGGGGCGGCTACACCTTC; CDR3 protein: CASSSTTGGGYTF; V gene: TRBV27; D gene: TRBD1; clone size: -; J gene: TRBJ1-2
CDR3 DNA: TGTGCCGGTTGGTCAGGTGGCAATCAGCCCCAGCATTTT; CDR3 protein: CAGWSGGNQPQHF; V gene: TRBV19; D gene: -; clone size: -; J gene: TRBJ1-5
CDR3 DNA: TGTGCCAGCAGTGAAGCGCGGGCTAGCGGGAGAGATGAGCAGTTCTTC; CDR3 protein: CASSEARASGRDEQFF; V gene: TRBV6-1; D gene: TRBD2; clone size: -; J gene: TRBJ2-1
CDR3 DNA: TGTGCCAGCAGCCGAACGACTTATAGCCGATCCCAAGAGACCCAGTACTTC; CDR3 protein: CASSRTTYSRSQETQYF; V gene: TRBV3-1/TRBV3-2; D gene: -; clone size: -; J gene: TRBJ2-5
CDR3 DNA: TGTGCCTGGAAGTTGTCAGGGACTAACTATGGCTACACCTTC; CDR3 protein: CAWKLSGTNYGYTF; V gene: TRBV30; D gene: -; clone size: -; J gene: TRBJ1-2
CDR3 DNA: TGTGCCAGCAGCGCCGGGAAGAACATTCAGTACTTC; CDR3 protein: CASSAGKNIQYF; V gene: TRBV2; D gene: -; clone size: -; J gene: TRBJ2-4
CDR3 DNA: TGCGCCAGCAGTGAGATCCGGGACAAAACCTACGAGCAGTACTTC; CDR3 protein: CASSEIRDKTYEQYF; V gene: TRBV10-2; D gene: -; clone size: -; J gene: TRBJ2-7
CDR3 DNA: TGTGCCAGCTCACCAAGCCCGGTGATGAATTCACCCCTCCACTTT; CDR3 protein: CASSPSPVMNSPLHF; V gene: TRBV18; D gene: -; clone size: -; J gene: TRBJ1-6
CDR3 DNA: TGTGCCAGTAGTACGCACTCGGGACAGCTAAATGAAAAACTGTTTTTT; CDR3 protein: CASSTHSGQLNEKLFF; V gene: TRBV19; D gene: TRBD1; clone size: -; J gene: TRBJ1-4
CDR3 DNA: TGTGCCTCCTCGGACAGGGCCCTTCAGCCCCAGCATTTT; CDR3 protein: CASSDRALQPQHF; V gene: TRBV19; D gene: TRBD1; clone size: -; J gene: TRBJ1-5
CDR3 DNA: TGTGCCAGCAGCGTAGGTGGGACTAGTTCTGACGAGCAGTACTTC; CDR3 protein: CASSVGGTSSDEQYF; V gene: TRBV9; D gene: TRBD2; clone size: -; J gene: TRBJ2-7
CDR3 DNA: TGCGCCAGCGCGGACACCGGGGGACTAGCGGGAGCAGATACGCAGTATTTT; CDR3 protein: CASADTGGLAGADTQYF; V gene: TRBV5-1; D gene: TRBD2; clone size: once; J gene: TRBJ2-3
CDR3 DNA: TGTGCCTGGAGACGACAGGGAGGCAATCAGCCCCAGCATTTT; CDR3 protein: CAWRRQGGNQPQHF; V gene: TRBV30; D gene: TRBD1; clone size: -; J gene: TRBJ1-5
CDR3 DNA: TGTGCCAGCAGTCCATGGACTACCTCTCCCCACGAGCAGTACTTC; CDR3 protein: CASSPWTTSPHEQYF; V gene: TRBV3-1/TRBV3-2; D gene: -; clone size: -; J gene: TRBJ2-7
CDR3 DNA: TGTGCCAGCAGTCGGGACAGGGATAATTCACCCCTCCACTTT; CDR3 protein: CASSRDRDNSPLHF; V gene: TRBV27; D gene: TRBD1; clone size: -; J gene: TRBJ1-6
CDR3 DNA: TGTGCCAGCAGCCAAGCGGGGGCGGGGGGTGCCACCATTTACAATGAGCAGTTCTTC; CDR3 protein: CASSQAGAGGATIYNEQFF; V gene: TRBV3-1/TRBV3-2; D gene: TRBD2; clone size: -; J gene: TRBJ2-1
CDR3 DNA: TGTGCCAGCAGTCCAGCGGGAGGTAGGGATGAGCAGTTCTTC; CDR3 protein: CASSPAGGRDEQFF; V gene: TRBV6-2/TRBV6-3; D gene: TRBD2; clone size: few; J gene: TRBJ2-1
CDR3 DNA: TGTGCCAGTAGTATAGTGGCGGGATCATATGGCTACACCTTC; CDR3 protein: CASSIVAGSYGYTF; V gene: TRBV19; D gene: -; clone size: -; J gene: TRBJ1-2
CDR3 DNA: TGTGCCAGCAGCAGGGGACTAGCGGATTCAAGCACAGATACGCAGTATTTT; CDR3 protein: CASSRGLADSSTDTQYF; V gene: TRBV5-4; D gene: TRBD2; clone size: -; J gene: TRBJ2-3
CDR3 DNA: TGTGCCACCAGCACCCCCCCCGGGTGGGGCTACACCTTC; CDR3 protein: CATSTPPGWGYTF; V gene: TRBV15; D gene: -; clone size: -; J gene: TRBJ1-2
CDR3 DNA: TGTGCCAGCAGCAGCGGTGGGGGAGGTTGGACCGGGGAGCTGTTTTTT; CDR3 protein: CASSSGGGGWTGELFF; V gene: TRBV5-4; D gene: -; clone size: -; J gene: TRBJ2-2
CDR3 DNA: TGCGCCAGCAGTGACTCTAACTATGGCTACACCTTC; CDR3 protein: CASSDSNYGYTF; V gene: TRBV10-2; D gene: -; clone size: -; J gene: TRBJ1-2
CDR3 DNA: TGTGCCAGCACCAAACGGACAGATACGCAGTATTTT; CDR3 protein: CASTKRTDTQYF; V gene: TRBV12-3/TRBV12-4; D gene: -; clone size: -; J gene: TRBJ2-3
CDR3 DNA: TGTGCCAGCAGCGAGCTAGAATTCGGCGCAGATACGCAGTATTTT; CDR3 protein: CASSELEFGADTQYF; V gene: TRBV7-2; D gene: -; clone size: many; J gene: TRBJ2-3
CDR3 DNA: TGCAGCGACGGGACAGGGGGGGACACTGAAGCTTTCTTT; CDR3 protein: CSDGTGGDTEAFF; V gene: TRBV29-1; D gene: TRBD1; clone size: once; J gene: TRBJ1-1
CDR3 DNA: TGTGCCAGCAGCGTAGCGGGAGAGGCCTACAATGAGCAGTTCTTC; CDR3 protein: CASSVAGEAYNEQFF; V gene: TRBV9; D gene: -; clone size: -; J gene: TRBJ2-1
CDR3 DNA: TGTGCCACGGAGGCTAGCGGCACAGATACGCAGTATTTT; CDR3 protein: CATEASGTDTQYF; V gene: TRBV6-5; D gene: -; clone size: -; J gene: TRBJ2-3
CDR3 DNA: TGTGCTAGTGGTTTGGGACTAGCGGGAGATGAGCAGTTCTTC; CDR3 protein: CASGLGLAGDEQFF; V gene: TRBV12-5; D gene: TRBD2; clone size: -; J gene: TRBJ2-1
CDR3 DNA: TGTGCCAGCAAACCCCCTTCTCTCAGGAGGCCCAAAAACATTCAGTACTTC; CDR3 protein: CASKPPSLRRPKNIQYF; V gene: TRBV14; D gene: -; clone size: once; J gene: TRBJ2-4
CDR3 DNA: TGTGCCTGGAGTTATGGCCTAGGAGAGCAGTTCTTC; CDR3 protein: CAWSYGLGEQFF; V gene: TRBV30; D gene: -; clone size: -; J gene: TRBJ2-1
CDR3 DNA: TGTGCCAGTAGTGACCCGACAGGGGGCGTCTATGGCTACACCTTC; CDR3 protein: CASSDPTGGVYGYTF; V gene: TRBV19; D gene: TRBD1; clone size: once; J gene: TRBJ1-2
CDR3 DNA: TGTGCCAGCACCCTGAGGAGTTCCTATGGCTACACCTTC; CDR3 protein: CASTLRSSYGYTF; V gene: TRBV28; D gene: -; clone size: -; J gene: TRBJ1-2
CDR3 DNA: TGTGCCAGCAGCCAAGAACTAGCGGGAGTCGGGTACAATGAGCAGTTCTTC; CDR3 protein: CASSQELAGVGYNEQFF; V gene: TRBV3-1/TRBV3-2; D gene: TRBD2; clone size: -; J gene: TRBJ2-1
CDR3 DNA: TGTGCCAGCAGCTTGGGGGAAGTGCGACGGGGCACCGGGGAGCTGTTTTTT; CDR3 protein: CASSLGEVRRGTGELFF; V gene: TRBV5-6; D gene: -; clone size: -; J gene: TRBJ2-2
CDR3 DNA: TGTGCCAGCAGCCTGGGGACTAGCGGGAGCACCTACAATGAGCAGTTCTTC; CDR3 protein: CASSLGTSGSTYNEQFF; V gene: TRBV11-2; D gene: TRBD2; clone size: few; J gene: TRBJ2-1
CDR3 DNA: TGTGCCAGCAGTTCTCCGGGACAGGGGGCTTACGAGCAGTACTTC; CDR3 protein: CASSSPGQGAYEQYF; V gene: TRBV6-5; D gene: TRBD1; clone size: -; J gene: TRBJ2-7
CDR3 DNA: TGTGCCATCAGTGGGTCAGCGGGAGTGATAAATGAGCAGTTCTTC; CDR3 protein: CAISGSAGVINEQFF; V gene: TRBV10-3; D gene: TRBD2; clone size: -; J gene: TRBJ2-1
CDR3 DNA: TGTGCCATCAGTGACAGGACAGATACGCAGTATTTT; CDR3 protein: CAISDRTDTQYF; V gene: TRBV10-3; D gene: -; clone size: few; J gene: TRBJ2-3
CDR3 DNA: TGTGCCAGCAGCCAAGGGCATACGGGAGGTGGGTCCTACAATGAGCAGTTCTTC; CDR3 protein: CASSQGHTGGGSYNEQFF; V gene: TRBV4-2; D gene: TRBD2; clone size: -; J gene: TRBJ2-1
CDR3 DNA: TGTGCCAGCAGCCCGAGGACAGGGGGTAGGACTGAAGCTTTCTTT; CDR3 protein: CASSPRTGGRTEAFF; V gene: TRBV7-2; D gene: TRBD1; clone size: -; J gene: TRBJ1-1
CDR3 DNA: TGTGCCAGCAGCCCTGCCGCTGGGACAGGGAGCAATCAGCCCCAGCATTTT; CDR3 protein: CASSPAAGTGSNQPQHF; V gene: TRBV6-2/TRBV6-3; D gene: TRBD1; clone size: -; J gene: TRBJ1-5
CDR3 DNA: TGTGCCAGCAGCTCTACAGGGCGGACTGAAGCTTTCTTT; CDR3 protein: CASSSTGRTEAFF; V gene: TRBV5-6; D gene: -; clone size: -; J gene: TRBJ1-1
CDR3 DNA: TGCGCCAGCAGCGCGACAGGGGCCTATAATTCACCCCTCCACTTT; CDR3 protein: CASSATGAYNSPLHF; V gene: TRBV5-1; D gene: TRBD1; clone size: -; J gene: TRBJ1-6
CDR3 DNA: TGTGCCAGCGAGCAGGGAGGGAGTTCACCCCTCCACTTT; CDR3 protein: CASEQGGSSPLHF; V gene: TRBV2; D gene: -; clone size: -; J gene: TRBJ1-6
CDR3 DNA: TGTGCCACCCGGGGGGGATACTCCTACGAGCAGTACTTC; CDR3 protein: CATRGGYSYEQYF; V gene: TRBV2; D gene: TRBD2; clone size: -; J gene: TRBJ2-7
CDR3 DNA: TGTGCCAGTAGGACCGGGACATCGTTACTGCCCCTCCACTTT; CDR3 protein: CASRTGTSLLPLHF; V gene: TRBV19; D gene: -; clone size: -; J gene: TRBJ1-6
CDR3 DNA: TGTGCCAGCAGCTTACTAGCGGGATTCTACGAGCAGTACTTC; CDR3 protein: CASSLLAGFYEQYF; V gene: TRBV7-9; D gene: TRBD2; clone size: -; J gene: TRBJ2-7
CDR3 DNA: TGTGCCAGCAAGGTATCGAGCGGGAACAATGAGCAGTTCTTC; CDR3 protein: CASKVSSGNNEQFF; V gene: TRBV2; D gene: TRBD2; clone size: -; J gene: TRBJ2-1
CDR3 DNA: TGTGCCAGCTCACCACGGGCGATCGGTGAGCAGTTCTTC; CDR3 protein: CASSPRAIGEQFF; V gene: TRBV18; D gene: -; clone size: -; J gene: TRBJ2-1
CDR3 DNA: TGTGCCAGTAGTCTAGCGGGAGGGGACTCCTACGAGCAGTACTTC; CDR3 protein: CASSLAGGDSYEQYF; V gene: TRBV19; D gene: TRBD2; clone size: -; J gene: TRBJ2-7
CDR3 DNA: TGTGCCAGCAGCTTAGTCACAGGGGAATATGGCTACACCTTC; CDR3 protein: CASSLVTGEYGYTF; V gene: TRBV7-9; D gene: TRBD1; clone size: -; J gene: TRBJ1-2
CDR3 DNA: TGTGCCAGCAGCTCCCCCCGGACAGCGAGAGCTAACTATGGCTACACCTTC; CDR3 protein: CASSSPRTARANYGYTF; V gene: TRBV11-3; D gene: -; clone size: -; J gene: TRBJ1-2